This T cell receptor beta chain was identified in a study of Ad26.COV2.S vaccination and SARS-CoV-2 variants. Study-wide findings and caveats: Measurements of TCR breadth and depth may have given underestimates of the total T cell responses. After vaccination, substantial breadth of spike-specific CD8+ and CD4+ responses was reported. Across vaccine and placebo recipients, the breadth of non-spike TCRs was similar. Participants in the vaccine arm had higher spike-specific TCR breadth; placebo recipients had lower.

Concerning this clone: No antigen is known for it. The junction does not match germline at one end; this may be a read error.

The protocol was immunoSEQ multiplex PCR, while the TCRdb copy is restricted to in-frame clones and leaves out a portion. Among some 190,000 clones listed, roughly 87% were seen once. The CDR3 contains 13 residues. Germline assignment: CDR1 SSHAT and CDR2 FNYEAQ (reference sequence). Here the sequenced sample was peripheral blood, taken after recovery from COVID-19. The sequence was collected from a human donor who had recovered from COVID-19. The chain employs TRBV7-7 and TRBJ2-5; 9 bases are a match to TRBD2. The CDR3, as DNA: TGTGCTAGCAGCTTTAGCGGGGGCAAGACCCAGTACTTC. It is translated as CASSFSGGKTQYF.